Each of the 10 T cell receptor beta chains below was sequenced from the same sample in a study of identical twins. TCRdb re-called the 5' RACE reads through MiXCR, storing one row per CDR3 protein. The data contain under 250,000 distinct CDR3 sequences, 6% to 9% of them seen just once; the ten biggest clones take up less than 2.5%. The sample was also reused in another study, on yellow fever vaccine responses in identical twins.

The sequenced material came from memory (CD45RO+) T cells sorted from blood. The receptors were gathered from a woman in her late teens or twenties in good health.

This clonotype was found a few times. The rearrangement uses TRBV11-3 and TRBJ2-4; the match to TRBD2 covers 8 bases. The V gene end was trimmed by 4 bases and the J gene end by 9 bases; junction bases not matched to a gene: 5. Per the germline V gene, CDR1 is SGHNT and CDR2 is YENEEA. This CDR3 contains 13 residues. The CDR3: CASSSTSVGIQYF. Written as DNA, the CDR3 is TGTGCCAGCAGCTCGACTAGCGTAGGCATTCAGTACTTC. The full variable domain, rest sourced from reference TRBV11-3 and TRBJ2-4, is EAGVVQSPRYKIIEKKQPVAFWCNPISGHNTLYWYLQNLGQGPELLIRYENEEAVDDSQLPKDRFSAERLKGVDSTLKIQPAELGDSAVYLCASSSTSVGIQYFGAGTRLSVL.

The V and J genes are TRBV12-3 or TRBV12-4 and TRBJ2-7; D may correspond to TRBD1 or TRBD2 (5 bases each). The CDR3 sequence is 13 residues long. The germline V and J ends were trimmed by 3 bases and 2 bases, with 8 bases remaining between them. CDR3 DNA sequence: TGTGCCAGCAGTTTCGGGGCAACCTACGAGCAGTACTTC. Translated: CASSFGATYEQYF.

This clonotype has at least ten counts. The chain carries TRBV20-1 and TRBJ1-5, with TRBD1 matching 8 bases. The CDR3 is 14 amino acids. CDR1 and CDR2 (germline): DFQATT, SNEGSKA (reference sequence). The V gene end was trimmed by 4 bases and the J gene end by 7 bases; junction bases not matched to a gene: 9. The CDR3 loop is CSAIDRGPFQPQHF. The CDR3 DNA follows: TGCAGTGCTATCGACAGGGGCCCGTTCCAGCCCCAGCATTTT.

This clonotype was seen only a few times. This chain connects TRBV6-1 to TRBJ2-2; unclear D gene. CDR1 is MNHNS, CDR2 SASEGT, per germline. Trimming stripped 6 bases from V and 2 bases from J, with 10 bases between. The CDR3 totals 14 residues. CDR3 loop: CASRARPNTGELFF. The CDR3 nucleotides are TGTGCCAGCAGAGCCAGGCCCAACACCGGGGAGCTGTTTTTT.

This clonotype was seen a few times. This chain uses TRBV13 with TRBJ2-6; D may be TRBD1 (5 bases). The V end was cut by 1 base, the J end by 2 bases, with 9 bases between. The CDR3 contains 16 residues. The germline gives CDR1 PRHDT, CDR2 FYEKMQ (reference sequence). The CDR3 is CASSLDRTTGANVLTF. CDR3 DNA: TGTGCCAGCAGCTTAGACAGGACAACTGGGGCCAACGTCCTGACTTTC.

V is TRBV7-3 and J is TRBJ2-3; TRBD2 matches 10 bases. CDR1 and CDR2 from the germline V gene are SGHTA and FQGTGA. After removal of 0 bases from V and 2 bases from J, the junction contained 8 bases not matched to a gene. The CDR3 extends over 18 amino acids. The CDR3 bases are TGTGCCAGCAGCTTAACGAGTGCTAGCGGGGGTTACACAGATACGCAGTATTTT. This sequence encodes CASSLTSASGGYTDTQYF.

There are a few counts of this clonotype. This chain uses TRBV2 with TRBJ1-1, with 10 bases identical to TRBD1. The V segment lost 6 bases and the J segment 11 bases; nucleotides outside the gene matches: 9. From germline, CDR1 is SNHLY and CDR2 FYNNEI. The CDR3 has 13 residues. CDR3 DNA sequence: TGTGCCAGCAGCGCCGGGACAGGGGTCTTGGCTTTCTTT. Its translation is CASSAGTGVLAFF.

The V call is TRBV7-8, the J call TRBJ2-2; the D is unclear. The CDR3 sequence is 13 residues long. Germline V CDR1 and CDR2: SGHVS, FQNEAQ. Trimming pared 1 base from V and 7 bases from J, leaving 7 bases between. DNA of the CDR3: TGTGCCAGCAGCTTAGGGGGTAGCGGGGAGCTGTTTTTT. Translating gives CASSLGGSGELFF.

The chain uses TRBV2 and TRBJ2-7, with 8 positions matching TRBD2. The CDR3 covers 13 residues. V shed 4 bases, J shed 3 bases, and the junction held 2 bases outside the gene matches. Per the germline V gene, CDR1 is SNHLY and CDR2 is FYNNEI. In DNA form, the CDR3 reads TGTGCCAGCAGTGTAAGCGGGGGCTACGAGCAGTACTTC. Residues: CASSVSGGYEQYF.

The gene calls are TRBV3-1 and TRBJ1-1, with no clear D. V lost 3 bases and J lost 1, with 9 bases in between. This CDR3 has 14 residues. The V gene's germline CDR1 is LGHDT and CDR2 YNNKEL (reference sequence). Written as DNA, the CDR3 is TGTGCCAGCAGCCAGAGCCCCGGGAACACTGAAGCTTTCTTT. Translated: CASSQSPGNTEAFF.